A selection of T cell receptor beta chains follows, all from one sample in a study of T cells in Graves' hyperthyroidism and ophthalmopathy. TCRdb re-derived calls from the multiplex PCR reads in MiXCR, one entry per CDR3 protein. Of about 560,000 distinct CDR3 sequences in the sample, 16% are singletons; the top ten hold around 18%. The specimen was blood. The receptors here all came from a woman aged 18-30 years with Graves' hyperthyroidism. CDR3s include the opening cysteine and the closing phenylalanine or tryptophan. The D gene is left open where the match is weak. Clone size is given for some rows only: seen once, a few or many times, or a class if the clone is expanded.

DNA | CDR3 | V | size | D | J
TGTGCCAGCAGCTTGGCAGCCCCCGACGAGCAGTACTTC | CASSLAAPDEQYF | TRBV7-3 | many | . | TRBJ2-7
TGTGCCAGCTCACCCCCAGACAGAAAGAACACTGAAGCTTTCTTT | CASSPPDRKNTEAFF | TRBV18 | many | . | TRBJ1-1
TGCAGTGCTAGAAGGGACAGCAGCTCCTACGAGCAGTACTTC | CSARRDSSSYEQYF | TRBV20-1 | many | TRBD1 | TRBJ2-7
TGTGCCAGCACCCAGACAGGGGTCTATGGCTACACCTTC | CASTQTGVYGYTF | TRBV12-3/TRBV12-4 | few | TRBD1 | TRBJ1-2
TGCAGTGCTAGAGATCCCTCAGTGAACACTGAAGCTTTCTTT | CSARDPSVNTEAFF | TRBV20-1 | many | . | TRBJ1-1
TGCGCCAGCAGCTTGTACCAGGCCACCTACGAGCAGTACTTC | CASSLYQATYEQYF | TRBV5-1 | many | . | TRBJ2-7
TGTGCCACCAGCCGCCAGGCTGAAAAACTGTTTTTT | CATSRQAEKLFF | TRBV15 | many | . | TRBJ1-4
TGTGCCAGCAGCACCGGGACAGAGGTGGAGACCCAGTACTTC | CASSTGTEVETQYF | TRBV6-2/TRBV6-3 | many | TRBD1 | TRBJ2-5
TGTGCCAGCAGTGCTAGCGGGAGTGTGTACGAGCAGTACTTC | CASSASGSVYEQYF | TRBV28 | many | TRBD2 | TRBJ2-7
TGCGCCAGCAGTGAGTCGCCCAGCCTCACAGATACGCAGTATTTT | CASSESPSLTDTQYF | TRBV10-2 | many | . | TRBJ2-3
TGTGCCAGCGGGGAGTACAGGGACAATTCACCCCTCCACTTT | CASGEYRDNSPLHF | TRBV27 | . | . | TRBJ1-6
TGTGCCAGCAGTGGACTAGCGGGATCCTACAATGAGCAGTTCTTC | CASSGLAGSYNEQFF | TRBV28 | few | TRBD2 | TRBJ2-1
TGCGCCAGCAGCCCGGGACTAGCGGGGGAAAGCACCGGGGAGCTGTTTTTT | CASSPGLAGESTGELFF | TRBV5-1 | . | TRBD2 | TRBJ2-2
TGCGCCAGCAGCCAAGGATTGATGTACAGGGTTTATGAGCAGTTCTTC | CASSQGLMYRVYEQFF | TRBV4-1 | . | . | TRBJ2-1
TGTGCCAGCAGCTTAGGGAGTGAAGCGGGAGGGCCCCATACGCAGTATTTT | CASSLGSEAGGPHTQYF | TRBV7-2 | few | TRBD2 | TRBJ2-3
TGTGCCAGCAGTCGTGACGGGCAGCCCCAGCATTTT | CASSRDGQPQHF | TRBV6-2/TRBV6-3 | . | . | TRBJ1-5
TGTGCCAGCAGCTTGGCCTCGGCTAGCGGGGGGTTAAGCTCCTACAATGAGCAGTTCTTC | CASSLASASGGLSSYNEQFF | TRBV5-6 | many | TRBD2 | TRBJ2-1
TGCGCCAGCAGTCTACAGGGACAAGAAGTTAATTCACCCCTCCACTTT | CASSLQGQEVNSPLHF | TRBV5-1 | . | . | TRBJ1-6
TGTGCCAGCATGCCACTGACTAGCGGGCAAGAGACCCAGTACTTC | CASMPLTSGQETQYF | TRBV27 | many | TRBD2 | TRBJ2-5
TGTGCCAGCAGCAAGCGGGATCCGAATGAAAAACTGTTTTTT | CASSKRDPNEKLFF | TRBV11-2 | . | . | TRBJ1-4
TGTGCCAGGAGTGTAGGCGCCGGGAGGTCCCAGTACTTC | CARSVGAGRSQYF | TRBV30 | . | TRBD2 | TRBJ2-5
TGTGCCAGCAGCCGACAAGGGACAGCGAACACTGAGGCTTTCTTT | CASSRQGTANTEAFF | TRBV7-6 | few | TRBD1 | TRBJ1-1
TGTGCCAGCAGGGAGCTAGCGGGGCCTGCCTACGAGCAGTACTTC | CASRELAGPAYEQYF | TRBV6-1 | many | TRBD2 | TRBJ2-7
TGTGCCAGCAGTTGGGCTAGCGGGGGGGCATCGGCCAAAAACATTCAGTACTTC | CASSWASGGASAKNIQYF | TRBV6-1 | many | TRBD2 | TRBJ2-4
TGTGCCAACAGTGGGCGGCGGGGACCCACAGATACGCAGTATTTT | CANSGRRGPTDTQYF | TRBV2 | many | . | TRBJ2-3
TGTGCCAGCAGTACGTACACCGGGACAGGGGGAGATACGCAGTATTTT | CASSTYTGTGGDTQYF | TRBV12-3/TRBV12-4 | many | TRBD1 | TRBJ2-3
TGTGCCAGCGGACGACAGGAGGGGGATACGCAGTATTTT | CASGRQEGDTQYF | TRBV12-3/TRBV12-4 | many | . | TRBJ2-3
TGTGCCAGCAGCCATTTAGGACAGAATGAGCAGTTCTTC | CASSHLGQNEQFF | TRBV14 | few | . | TRBJ2-1
TGTGCCAGCAGCCCGGGACAGGGGGCCGGCTACGAGCAGTACTTC | CASSPGQGAGYEQYF | TRBV7-9 | few | TRBD1 | TRBJ2-7
TGTGCCCGCAATCGGGGCAGGGAGACCCAGTACTTC | CARNRGRETQYF | TRBV6-2/TRBV6-3 | . | . | TRBJ2-5
TGTGCCAGCAGTACAGCCGGGACAGGGAGTAATGAGCAGTTCTTC | CASSTAGTGSNEQFF | TRBV6-1 | . | TRBD1 | TRBJ2-1
TGTGCCAGCCAGGGGGGACAGGTCATCGACGAGCAGTACTTC | CASQGGQVIDEQYF | TRBV2 | many | TRBD1 | TRBJ2-7
TGTGCCGCCGCGGACACTGAAGCTTTCTTT | CAAADTEAFF | TRBV28 | . | . | TRBJ1-1
TGTGTCAGCAGCTTGACAGGGAGAAACACCATATATTTT | CVSSLTGRNTIYF | TRBV13 | . | TRBD1 | TRBJ1-3
TGTGCCAGCAGTTACTTTCCACCAGCCCGGGAGGGGCAAGAGACCCAGTACTTC | CASSYFPPAREGQETQYF | TRBV6-6 | few | TRBD2 | TRBJ2-5
TGTGCCAGCAGTGCGGCCTCGATCCAAGAGACCCAGTACTTC | CASSAASIQETQYF | TRBV2 | few | . | TRBJ2-5
TGTGCCAGCAGCGTAGCTACGGGGGTCTACGAGCAGTACTTC | CASSVATGVYEQYF | TRBV9 | . | . | TRBJ2-7
TGTGCCAGCAGTTACTCGGGCTCAACACGCTCTGGGGCCAACGTCCTGACTTTC | CASSYSGSTRSGANVLTF | TRBV6-6 | many | . | TRBJ2-6
TGTGCCAGCATCCTGACAGGGGAAGATGGCTACACCTTC | CASILTGEDGYTF | TRBV12-3/TRBV12-4 | many | TRBD1 | TRBJ1-2
TGCAGTGCTAGAGATCGCCTAGCGGATTACGAGCAGTACTTC | CSARDRLADYEQYF | TRBV20-1 | few | TRBD2 | TRBJ2-7
TGTGCCGGGACCGAGCGGGAGGACACCGGGGAGCTGTTTTTT | CAGTEREDTGELFF | TRBV6-1 | . | TRBD2 | TRBJ2-2
TGTGCCACCAGTGAGTACAGGGTGTCAAACACCGGGGAGCTGTTTTTT | CATSEYRVSNTGELFF | TRBV24-1 | few | . | TRBJ2-2
TGTGCCAGCTCACCACTCCCGGGCCAGCGGAACTCCTACGAGCAGTACTTC | CASSPLPGQRNSYEQYF | TRBV18 | . | . | TRBJ2-7
TGTGCCAGCAGCCAAGGGGGTAGCTGGGGCTACAATGAGCAGTTCTTC | CASSQGGSWGYNEQFF | TRBV14 | many | . | TRBJ2-1
TGCGCCAGCAGCCAAGTGTTTTACGGGGAGCTGTTTTTT | CASSQVFYGELFF | TRBV4-3 | few | . | TRBJ2-2
TGCGCCAGCAGCTTGGACGGACAGGGGGCGCGATTGGAAAACATTCAGTACTTC | CASSLDGQGARLENIQYF | TRBV5-1 | few | TRBD1 | TRBJ2-4
TGTGCCAGCAAAGTTGGGGGTTGGAACACCGGGGAGCTGTTTTTT | CASKVGGWNTGELFF | TRBV27 | . | . | TRBJ2-2
TGCGCCAGCAGCCAAGGGGGAGCGGGGGGGTACTCCTACAATGAGCAGTTCTTC | CASSQGGAGGYSYNEQFF | TRBV4-1 | . | TRBD2 | TRBJ2-1
TGTGCCAGCAGTGAACCAGGGACTAGGGGTAATTCACCCCTCCACTTT | CASSEPGTRGNSPLHF | TRBV2 | many | . | TRBJ1-6
TGTGCCAGCAGCTTGGCCGGGACAGGTCTAACTAATGAAAAACTGTTTTTT | CASSLAGTGLTNEKLFF | TRBV5-6 | . | TRBD1 | TRBJ1-4
TGTGCCAGCAGTTTGGGGACTCCCAGGTTGGATACGCAGTATTTT | CASSLGTPRLDTQYF | TRBV12-3/TRBV12-4 | many | . | TRBJ2-3
TGCAGTGCTAGAAGGGACAGGAGACTCTACGAGCAGTACTTC | CSARRDRRLYEQYF | TRBV20-1 | . | TRBD1 | TRBJ2-7
TGCAGCGTTGGACCCCAGGCGCACACTGAAGCTTTCTTT | CSVGPQAHTEAFF | TRBV29-1 | many | . | TRBJ1-1
TGTGCCAGCTCACAAAAACAGGGGAACACTGAAGCTTTCTTT | CASSQKQGNTEAFF | TRBV18 | few | . | TRBJ1-1